Presented here are 10 T cell receptor beta chains from one specimen sequenced in a study of T cells in Graves' hyperthyroidism and ophthalmopathy. RNA transcripts were the template for amplifying TCR beta CDR3 regions. The HTBI primer set was used in a first-round RT-PCR of the TCR CDR3. TCRdb reanalysed the multiplex PCR reads using MiXCR and keeps one entry per CDR3 protein. This sample has some 510,000 distinct CDR3 sequences, with roughly 20% found just once. The sequenced sample was blood. Receptors were obtained from a man between 18 and 35 years old with Graves' hyperthyroidism.

This clonotype came up many times. The chain carries TRBV4-1 and TRBJ2-2; the match to TRBD1 covers 9 bases. V shed 3 bases and J 4 bases; nucleotides not matched to a gene: 6. The CDR3 sequence is 16 residues long. Germline lookup yields CDR1 MGHRA and CDR2 YSYEKL. CDR3 region: CASSHWDRVSTGELFF. CDR3 nucleotide sequence: TGCGCCAGCAGCCATTGGGACAGGGTGAGCACCGGGGAGCTGTTTTTT.

The sample holds many counts of this clonotype. The chain joins TRBV6-2 or TRBV6-3 to TRBJ2-2, with TRBD1 matching 7 bases. The V segment lost 5 bases and the J segment 5 bases; nucleotides outside the gene matches: 11. CDR1 is MNHEY, CDR2 SVGEGT, per germline. CDR3 size: 16 residues. The CDR3 DNA follows: TGTGCCAGCAGTCTACTTGACAGGGCCAAAACCGGGGAGCTGTTTTTT. Translated: CASSLLDRAKTGELFF.

This clonotype was seen repeatedly, ten times or more. J is TRBJ2-7 and V is TRBV29-1, with D perhaps given as TRBD1 or TRBD2 (5 bases each). Germline V gene data show CDR1 as SQVTM and CDR2 as ANQGSEA. There are 12 residues in the CDR3. V was clipped by 4 bases and J by 2 bases, with 9 bases between them. The CDR3 DNA reads as TGCAGCGTTGGGGACGGGACCTACGAGCAGTACTTC. Protein: CSVGDGTYEQYF.

This chain links TRBV7-9 with TRBJ2-7; possibly TRBD1 or TRBD2 for D (6 bases each). V was cut by 7 bases and J by 2 bases, with 15 bases left in between. Germline CDR1 is SEHNR and CDR2 is FQNEAQ (reference sequence). The CDR3 loop spans 14 amino acids. CDR3 DNA sequence: TGTGCCAGCACCCGGGGGCAGAGCCCCTACGAGCAGTACTTC. Its translation is CASTRGQSPYEQYF.

The sample holds many counts of this clonotype. The V and J genes are TRBV30 and TRBJ1-1; perhaps TRBD1 as D (5 bases). CDR3 size: 15 residues. CDR1 and CDR2 from the germline V gene are GTSNPN and SVGIG (reference sequence). Trimming cost V 1 base and J 4 bases, with 16 bases left between them. In DNA form, the CDR3 reads TGTGCCTGGAGTGAGGGGACCGCGCGACGCACTGAAGCTTTCTTT. This gives the protein CAWSEGTARRTEAFF.

Many counts were recorded for this clonotype. This rearrangement joins TRBV30 to TRBJ1-1, with 7 positions matching TRBD1. The ends lost 1 base at V and 1 base at J; junction bases unmatched: 0. This CDR3 spans 13 amino acids. Germline V gene sequence: CDR1 GTSNPN, CDR2 SVGIG (reference sequence). The CDR3: CAWSDRGNTEAFF. In nucleotides, the CDR3 is TGTGCCTGGAGTGACAGGGGGAACACTGAAGCTTTCTTT. The entire variable domain, with the rest obtained from reference TRBV30 and TRBJ1-1, is as follows: SQTIHQWPATLVQPVGSPLSLECTVEGTSNPNLYWYRQAAGRGLQLLFYSVGIGQISSEVPQNLSASRPQDRQFILSSKKLLLSDSGFYLCAWSDRGNTEAFFGQGTRLTVV.

With respect to this clonotype: With a much larger clone just one base away, this may be a read error. V is TRBV20-1 and J is TRBJ1-5; 7 nucleotides agree with TRBD1. Germline loops: CDR1 DFQATT, CDR2 SNEGSKA (reference sequence). This CDR3 has 14 amino acids. The CDR3 region has the DNA TGCTGTGCTACAGGGGAGAAACGCAATCAGCCCCAGCATTTT. Residues: CCATGEKRNQPQHF.

This clonotype was recorded many times. V is TRBV27 and J is TRBJ1-1; 7 nucleotides match TRBD1. J gave up 8 bases and V 6 bases, and 9 bases lay outside the gene matches. This CDR3 is 13 amino acids long. CDR1 and CDR2 (germline): MNHEY, SMNVEV (reference sequence). The CDR3 DNA reads TGTGCCAGCAGCCCGGAGGGGGCGGGAGAAGCTTTCTTT. It yields the protein CASSPEGAGEAFF.

The rearrangement joins TRBV19 to TRBJ1-1; a weak D match, TRBD1 (6 bases). The CDR3 spans 14 residues. CDR1 is LNHDA and CDR2 is SQIVND in the germline V gene (reference sequence). V was trimmed by 6 bases and J by 4 bases, leaving 15 bases between them. In nucleotides, the CDR3 is TGTGCCAGTAGGGACAGTGGGGCGACCACTGAAGCTTTCTTT. The encoded protein is CASRDSGATTEAFF.

This clonotype showed up many times. The chain employs TRBV20-1 and TRBJ2-5; no clear D. Deletions cut 5 bases from V and 4 bases from J, with 5 bases between. This CDR3 comprises 10 residues. The germline CDR1 and CDR2 sequences are DFQATT and SNEGSKA (reference sequence). This chain's CDR3 is CSAGRETQYF. CDR3 coding DNA: TGCAGTGCTGGGCGAGAGACCCAGTACTTC.